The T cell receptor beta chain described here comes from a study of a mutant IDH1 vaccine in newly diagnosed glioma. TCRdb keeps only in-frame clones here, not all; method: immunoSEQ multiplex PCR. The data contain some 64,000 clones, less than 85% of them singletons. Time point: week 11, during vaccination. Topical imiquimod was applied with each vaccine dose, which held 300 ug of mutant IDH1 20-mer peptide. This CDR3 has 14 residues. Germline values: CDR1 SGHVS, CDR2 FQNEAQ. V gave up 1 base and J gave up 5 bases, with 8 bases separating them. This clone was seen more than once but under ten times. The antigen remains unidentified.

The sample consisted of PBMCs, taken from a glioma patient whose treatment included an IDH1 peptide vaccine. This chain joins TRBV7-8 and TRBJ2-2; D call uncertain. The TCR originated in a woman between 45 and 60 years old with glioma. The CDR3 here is CASSLGVATGELFF. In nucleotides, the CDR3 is TGTGCCAGCAGCTTAGGGGTAGCTACCGGGGAGCTGTTTTTT.